This note documents a single T cell receptor beta chain sequence. What it recognizes is unknown. Amplification used 60 Vbeta primers and 13 Jbeta primers. In the authors' workflow: As a later analysis found, there were 70 million to 100 million unique TCR beta chains, of which roughly 11 million were shared. Only in-frame clones appear in the TCRdb table, and some are missing; sequencing was by immunoSEQ multiplex PCR. Clone size and V and J calls were adopted from that table, with D and trimming inferred from the DNA. The repertoire includes approximately 90,000 clones, 75% of them detected once, and 2.2% sits in the top ten. These data belong to a study of cytomegalovirus exposure and HLA in healthy donors. Study-level findings and limits: TCR association rates varied by HLA locus in a later analysis, with DRB1 highest and HLA-C lowest. Researchers counted around 170 TCR beta chains as cytomegalovirus-associated. Later analysis suggested most CMV-associated TCR beta chains were HLA-restricted.

The sample consisted of PBMCs. The clonotype comes from a middle-aged man in good health and CMV-seronegative.

The CDR3 protein is CASSHRQRLGSTEAFF. The CDR3, as DNA: TGTGCCAGCAGCCACCGCCAACGGTTGGGGAGCACTGAAGCTTTCTTT. This chain uses TRBV7-8 with TRBJ1-1, with unresolved D. Germline-derived CDR1 and CDR2 are SGHVS and FQNEAQ. V dropped 5 bases and J dropped 4 bases, with 20 bases sitting between them. CDR3 length: 16 amino acids.